This TCR beta chain was identified in a study of blood T cell repertoires in COVID-19. For the study at large: Specimens from acute and convalescent COVID-19 originated in the United States, Italy and Spain.

Trimming pared 6 bases from V and 6 bases from J, leaving 10 bases between. CDR1 and CDR2 (germline): SEHNR, FQNEAQ (reference sequence). The CDR3 runs 12 residues. Repertoires were generated with immunoSEQ multiplex PCR, while TCRdb's copy carries only in-frame clones and drops some. The data hold 140,000 to 150,000 clones, with around 80% observed a single time. Material for sequencing was peripheral blood. The receptor was derived from a man aged 55-75 years with active or convalescent COVID-19. The rearrangement links TRBV7-9 to TRBJ2-3; the D gene is possibly TRBD2 (6 bases). The CDR3 DNA follows: TGTGCCAGCAGACGTAGCGGCGATACGCAGTATTTT. The encoded protein is CASRRSGDTQYF.